A single sample gave rise to the 5 T cell receptor beta chains below, sequenced in a study of T cell responses to AZD1222 COVID-19 vaccine. Method: immunoSEQ multiplex PCR; TCRdb's copy keeps in-frame clones and lacks some. The repertoire holds 80,000 or so clones, with roughly 90% as singletons. This specimen consisted of peripheral blood, obtained 28 days after the second AZD1222 dose. Source of these receptors: an adult who received the AZD1222 COVID-19 vaccine.

The chain is built from TRBV5-1 and TRBJ2-1; 13 bases fit TRBD2. This CDR3 region has 16 residues. V was pared by 0 bases and J by 8 bases, with 5 bases of the junction left unmatched. Germline-derived CDR1 and CDR2 are SGHRS and YFSETQ. CDR3 loop: CASSLARGLAGYEQFF. The CDR3 nucleotides read TGCGCCAGCAGCTTGGCTCGGGGACTAGCGGGATATGAGCAGTTCTTC.

The rearrangement joins TRBV7-8 to TRBJ1-2, with D unclear. V shed 3 bases and J shed 4 bases, with 6 bases lying between them. CDR3 length: 12 amino acids. Germline CDR1 SGHVS, CDR2 FQNEAQ. The CDR3 here is CASSLDLYGYTF. The CDR3 bases are TGTGCCAGCAGCTTGGACCTCTATGGCTACACCTTC.

This chain links TRBV7-2 with TRBJ2-7; perhaps TRBD1 as D (5 bases). The CDR3 sequence is 14 residues long. Trimming took 1 base from V and 1 from J, leaving 8 bases between them. CDR1 and CDR2 from the germline V gene are SGHTA and FQGNSA. The CDR3 DNA reads TGTGCCAGCAGCTTAGGGCCAGGGTCCTACGAGCAGTACTTC. Protein: CASSLGPGSYEQYF.

The chain is built from TRBV7-6 and TRBJ2-3; 7 bases are a match to TRBD2. The CDR3 loop spans 16 amino acids. V was pared by 1 base and J by 4 bases, with 8 bases of the junction left unmatched. CDR1 SGHVS and CDR2 FNYEAQ come from the germline V gene. CDR3 region: CASSLGVLARADTQYF. In nucleotides, the CDR3 is TGTGCCAGCAGCTTAGGAGTACTAGCGCGGGCAGATACGCAGTATTTT.

The chain uses TRBV5-1 and TRBJ1-5; no definite D call. Trimming left V 0 bases short and J 2 bases short, with 9 bases between. The CDR3 length is 15 residues. Germline values: CDR1 SGHRS, CDR2 YFSETQ. As DNA, the CDR3 is TGCGCCAGCAGCTTGGAAGGGAGTGGCAATCAGCCCCAGCATTTT. Encoded protein: CASSLEGSGNQPQHF. The full variable domain, rest sourced from reference TRBV5-1 and TRBJ1-5, is KAGVTQTPRYLIKTRGQQVTLSCSPISGHRSVSWYQQTPGQGLQFLFEYFSETQRNKGNFPGRFSGRQFSNSRSEMNVSTLELGDSALYLCASSLEGSGNQPQHFGDGTRLSIL.